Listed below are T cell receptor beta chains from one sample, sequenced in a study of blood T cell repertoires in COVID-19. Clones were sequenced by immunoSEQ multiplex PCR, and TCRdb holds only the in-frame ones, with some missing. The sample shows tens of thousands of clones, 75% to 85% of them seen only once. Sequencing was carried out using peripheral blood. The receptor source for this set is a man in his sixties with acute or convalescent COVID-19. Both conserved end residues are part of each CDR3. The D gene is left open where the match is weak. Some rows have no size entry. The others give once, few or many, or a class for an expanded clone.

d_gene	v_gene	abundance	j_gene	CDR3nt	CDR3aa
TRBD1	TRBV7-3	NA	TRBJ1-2	TGTGCCAGCAGCTTGTTAGGGACAGGGTATGGCTACACCTTC	CASSLLGTGYGYTF
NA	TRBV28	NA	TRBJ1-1	TGTGCCAGCAGTTTCGGGGACTCTATTTTCTTT	CASSFGDSIFF
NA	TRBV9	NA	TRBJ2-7	TGTGCCAGCAGCGTAGACGGGGGATGCTGCGAGCAGTACTTC	CASSVDGGCCEQYF
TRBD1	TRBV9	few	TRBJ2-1	TGTGCCAGCAGCGGTGAGGGGACAGTCTACAATGAGCAGTTCTTC	CASSGEGTVYNEQFF
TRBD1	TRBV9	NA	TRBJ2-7	TGTGCCAGCAGTCCTCAGCCGACAGGGGCTCACGAGCAGTACTTC	CASSPQPTGAHEQYF
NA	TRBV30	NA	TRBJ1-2	TGTGCCTGGAGTGTTTCGGGGGACTATGGCTACACCTTC	CAWSVSGDYGYTF
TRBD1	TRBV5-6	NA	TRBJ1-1	TGTGCCAGCAGCTTCGACAGGGGAGGGACTGAAGCTTTCTTT	CASSFDRGGTEAFF
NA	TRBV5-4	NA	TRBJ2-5	TGTGCCAGCAGCTTCCAGGGGTCAGGGGAGACCCAGTACTTC	CASSFQGSGETQYF
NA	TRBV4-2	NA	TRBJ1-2	TGTGCCAGCAGCCAAGCGGGGGGACCCTACTATGGCTACACCTTC	CASSQAGGPYYGYTF
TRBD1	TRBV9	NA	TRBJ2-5	TGTGCCAGCAGCGGACAGGGAGACACGCTAGCCCAGTACTTC	CASSGQGDTLAQYF
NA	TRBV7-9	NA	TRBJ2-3	TGTGCCAGCAGCTTGGAGGGTCCTAGCACAGATACGCAGTATTTT	CASSLEGPSTDTQYF
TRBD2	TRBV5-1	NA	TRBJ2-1	TGCGCCAGCAGCCCCTGGGATAGCGGGGTAAATGAGCAGTTCTTC	CASSPWDSGVNEQFF
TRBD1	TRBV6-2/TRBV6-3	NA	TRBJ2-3	TGTGCCAGCAGTTACTGGACAGGTGGGGACACAGATACGCAGTATTTT	CASSYWTGGDTDTQYF
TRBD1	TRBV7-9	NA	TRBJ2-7	TGTGCCAGCAGCTACAGGACAGGCTCCTACGAGCAGTACTTC	CASSYRTGSYEQYF
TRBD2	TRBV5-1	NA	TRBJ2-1	TGCGCCAGCAGCCCTGGGACTAGCGGGGGGAGCTCCTACAATGAGCAGTTCTTC	CASSPGTSGGSSYNEQFF
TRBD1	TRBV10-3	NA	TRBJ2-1	TGTGCCATCCGGACAGGTGGCTCCTACAATGAGCAGTTCTTC	CAIRTGGSYNEQFF
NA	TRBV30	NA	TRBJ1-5	TGTGCCTGGAGTGCACCAGTACCAGGGCAGAATCAGCCCCAGCATTTT	CAWSAPVPGQNQPQHF
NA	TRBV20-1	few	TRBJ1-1	TGCAGTGCTAGTTTGGGCATAACTGAAGCTTTCTTT	CSASLGITEAFF
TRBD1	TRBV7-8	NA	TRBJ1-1	TGTGCCAGCAGCTCACCACAGGGGGCGAACACTGAAGCTTTCTTT	CASSSPQGANTEAFF
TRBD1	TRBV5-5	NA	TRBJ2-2	TGTGCCAGCAGCCCCGGGACAGGGTGGGGGGCAGCCGGGGAGCTGTTTTTT	CASSPGTGWGAAGELFF
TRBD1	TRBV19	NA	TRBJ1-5	TGTGCCAGTAGTATAAGACAGGGGAATCAGCCCCAGCATTTT	CASSIRQGNQPQHF
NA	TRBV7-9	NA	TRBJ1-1	TGTGCCAGCAGCTCGAACAGGGTTACTGGCACTGAAGCTTTCTTT	CASSSNRVTGTEAFF
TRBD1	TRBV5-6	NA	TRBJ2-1	TGTGCCAGCAGCTTGGCCCAGGACAGGTCATTGAATGAGCAGTTCTTC	CASSLAQDRSLNEQFF
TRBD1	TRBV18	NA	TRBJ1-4	TGTGCCAGCTCACCTGACAGGGGGCAAACTAATGAAAAACTGTTTTTT	CASSPDRGQTNEKLFF
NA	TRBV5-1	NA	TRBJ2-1	TGCGCCAGCAGCTTGGGCAATACTTACAATGAGCAGTTCTTC	CASSLGNTYNEQFF
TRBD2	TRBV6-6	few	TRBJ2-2	TGTGCCAGCAGTTACCTCGGGGGGGCCGGGGAGCTGTTTTTT	CASSYLGGAGELFF
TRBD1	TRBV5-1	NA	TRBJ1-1	TGCGCCAGCAGTACAACCGGGACAGTAGACACTGAAGCTTTCTTT	CASSTTGTVDTEAFF
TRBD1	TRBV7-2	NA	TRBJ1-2	TGTGCCAGCAGCTTGACGGCCCCCCACAGATTGCAGGGGGCCGGCGGCTACACCTTC	CASSLTAPHRLQGAGGYTF
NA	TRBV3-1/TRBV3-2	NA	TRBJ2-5	TGTGCCAGCAGCCACGGCGGCCAAGAGACCCAGTACTTC	CASSHGGQETQYF
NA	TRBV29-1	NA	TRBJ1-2	TGCAGCGTTGAAGGACAAAGGAACTATGGCTACACCTTC	CSVEGQRNYGYTF
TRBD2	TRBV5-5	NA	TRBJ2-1	TGTGCCAGCAGCTTAGCGGGAAGTTTTTGGGATGAGCAGTTCTTC	CASSLAGSFWDEQFF
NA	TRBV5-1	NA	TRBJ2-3	TGCGCCAGCAGAATGGGGGCGGCGGGGGCCCGCGGAGATACGCAGTATTTT	CASRMGAAGARGDTQYF
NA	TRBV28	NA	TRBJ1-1	TGTGCCAGCAGGCCCCCAGGGGCCCGAGCCTTGAACACTGAAGCTTTCTTT	CASRPPGARALNTEAFF
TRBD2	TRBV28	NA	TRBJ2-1	TGTGCCAGCAGTCCTCGAACACCATCCGGGACTAATAAAGCCGATGAGCAGTTCTTC	CASSPRTPSGTNKADEQFF
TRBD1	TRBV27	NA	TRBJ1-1	TGTGCCAGCAGTTTATATGGGACAGGGGGATTCGGGACTGAAGCTTTCTTT	CASSLYGTGGFGTEAFF
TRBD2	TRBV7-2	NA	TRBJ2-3	TGTGCCAGCAGCTTTTCTTCCCCTAGCGGCCGTCGAACGCAGTATTTT	CASSFSSPSGRRTQYF
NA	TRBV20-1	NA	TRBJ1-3	TGCAGTGCTAGTCCCCAAACCGCGGGGGCCTCTGGAAACACCATATATTTT	CSASPQTAGASGNTIYF
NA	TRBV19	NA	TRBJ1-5	TGTGCCAGTAAGCTGGTGTACTATAGCAATCAGCCCCAGCATTTT	CASKLVYYSNQPQHF
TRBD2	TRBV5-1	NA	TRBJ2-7	TGCGCCAGCAGCCTCGCGGGGGGGAGCTCCTACGAGCAGTACTTC	CASSLAGGSSYEQYF
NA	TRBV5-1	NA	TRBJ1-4	TGCGCCAGCAGCTTTGGTGAGACTTTTAATGAAAAACTGTTTTTT	CASSFGETFNEKLFF
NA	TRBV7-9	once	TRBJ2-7	TGTGCCAGCAGCTTAGCCGGACAGCGCTACGAGCAGTACTTC	CASSLAGQRYEQYF
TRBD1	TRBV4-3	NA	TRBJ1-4	TGCGCCAGCAGCCAAGATAAGGGGGCCCAGGGGGGTGAAAAACTGTTTTTT	CASSQDKGAQGGEKLFF
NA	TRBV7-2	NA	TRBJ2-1	TGTGCCAGCAGCTTAGTAAGGGGGTCCTACAATGAGCAGTTCTTC	CASSLVRGSYNEQFF
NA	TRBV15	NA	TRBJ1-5	TGTGCCACCAGCTCCGGCGGGGCGGTTCGGCCCCAGCATTTT	CATSSGGAVRPQHF
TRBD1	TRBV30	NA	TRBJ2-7	TGTGCCTGGGGAGCGACAGGGGCGGAATACAACTTC	CAWGATGAEYNF
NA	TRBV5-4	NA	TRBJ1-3	TGTGCCAGCAGCTTAAACGGTCCTAGGGGAAACACCATATATTTT	CASSLNGPRGNTIYF
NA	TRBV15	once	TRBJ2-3	TGTGCCACCAGCAGAGGCGCTAGCAGCACAGATACGCAGTATTTT	CATSRGASSTDTQYF
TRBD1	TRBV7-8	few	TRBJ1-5	TGTGCCAGCAGCGTGAGGGGGGCAGGGGGTGACCAGCCCCAGCATTTT	CASSVRGAGGDQPQHF
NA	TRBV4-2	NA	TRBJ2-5	TGTGCCAGCAGCCAAGACGGGGGGCGGGGTATTGAGACCCAGTACTTC	CASSQDGGRGIETQYF
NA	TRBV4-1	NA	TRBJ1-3	TGCGCCAGCAGCCGTACAGAGAGCTCTGGAAACACCATATATTTT	CASSRTESSGNTIYF
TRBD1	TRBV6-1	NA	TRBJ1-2	TGTGCCAGCAGTGAAGCGCTCACAGGGGGCTACGGCTACACCTTC	CASSEALTGGYGYTF
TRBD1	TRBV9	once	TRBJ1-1	TGTGCCAGCAGCTCCACCGGGACAGGGACTAGTGAAGCTTTCTTT	CASSSTGTGTSEAFF
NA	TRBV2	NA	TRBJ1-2	TGTGCCAGCCGGGCCGCCCTAAGGGGCACCGGCAGGGCGAATGGCTACACCTTC	CASRAALRGTGRANGYTF
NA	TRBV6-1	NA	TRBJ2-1	TGTGCCAGCAGTGAACGGACAACTAGCCTCTCCTACAATGAGCAGTTCTTC	CASSERTTSLSYNEQFF
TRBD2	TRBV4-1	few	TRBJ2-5	TGCGCCAGCAGCCAAGATAGCGGGAGGGAAGAGACCCAGTACTTC	CASSQDSGREETQYF